The source of this TCR beta chain is a study of cytomegalovirus exposure and HLA in healthy donors. Study conclusions and caveats: Among TCR beta chains of equal frequency, HLA-associated ones were more clonally expanded in a later analysis. Sequence variants that were highly shared formed a cluster that was likely a sequencing artifact.

The PCR employed 60 Vbeta primers together with 13 Jbeta primers. The table came from immunoSEQ multiplex PCR; TCRdb's copy has only in-frame clones and leaves some out. The data contain some 97,000 clones, approximately 81% of them singletons. Notes on this clone: Its antigen is as yet unknown.

CDR3 length equals 15 residues. Trimming took 5 bases from V and 3 from J, leaving 13 bases between them. In germline, CDR1 is MNHNY, CDR2 SVGAGI (reference sequence). This chain links TRBV6-6 with TRBJ2-2; weak D call: TRBD2 (5 bases). The sequencing input was PBMCs. This clonotype was obtained from a female donor in good health and CMV-seropositive. CDR3 sequence (DNA): TGTGCCAGCAGTAAGAGAGGGCCCGACACCGGGGAGCTGTTTTTT. It translates to CASSKRGPDTGELFF.